This T cell receptor (beta chain) was sequenced for a study of shared clonotypes between healthy human individuals. Concerning this clone itself: Its antigen is unidentified.

General observations from the study: Genetic and exposure-history diversity was limited by the few donors.

Positive CCR7 selection of CD45RO-negative cells yielded the naive CD8 cells, and terminally differentiated effector memory CD45RA+ cells were excluded. Free of recent acute infections or vaccinations, the donors were healthy HIV-negative adults. Data came from immunoSEQ multiplex PCR; TCRdb stores just in-frame clones and leaves some out. The sample has some 1,900,000 clones, approximately 94% seen once. Germline V CDR1 and CDR2: LGHNT, FRNRAP. Trimming left V 0 bases short and J 5 bases short, with 17 bases between. The CDR3 sequence is 16 residues long. The V call is TRBV12-5, the J call TRBJ2-7; D may be TRBD1 or TRBD2 (5 bases each). Sequenced input: naive CD8+ T cells sorted from blood. The clonotype was recovered from a man aged 18 to 30 in good health. CDR3 in amino acids: CASGLVLGPRGDEQYF. The CDR3 bases are TGTGCTAGTGGTTTGGTACTGGGCCCGAGGGGCGACGAGCAGTACTTC. Full variable domain (outside the CDR3, taken from reference TRBV12-5 and TRBJ2-7): DARVTQTPRHKVTEMGQEVTMRCQPILGHNTVFWYRQTMMQGLELLAYFRNRAPLDDSGMPKDRFSAEMPDATLATLKIQPSEPRDSAVYFCASGLVLGPRGDEQYFGPGTRLTVT.